The T cell receptor beta chain described here comes from a study of T cell responses to AZD1222 COVID-19 vaccine. The wider study: Some second doses came at about 4 weeks and others at about 12 weeks; these were pooled.

This CDR3 is built from 13 residues. Deletions cut 3 bases from V and 2 bases from J, with 7 bases between. Germline CDR1 KGHSH, CDR2 LQKENI. This clone showed up just once. The antigen remains unidentified. Using immunoSEQ multiplex PCR, the repertoire was profiled, and TCRdb retains in-frame clones only, with some absent. Of around 100,000 clones in the sample, about 88% were seen once. The study's findings and limits: Spike-specific TCR breadth and depth both grew after two AZD1222 doses. Repertoires were collected only later (after the peak T cell response had occurred).

The rearrangement joins TRBV18 to TRBJ1-1, with unresolved D. Sequencing used peripheral blood, obtained on day 0 of AZD1222 vaccination. The TCR sequence derives from an adult in good health. CDR3 amino acids: CASSPSINTEAFF. The CDR3 DNA reads TGTGCCAGCTCACCTTCAATTAACACTGAAGCTTTCTTT.